Listed below are T cell receptor beta chains from one sample, sequenced in a study of cytomegalovirus exposure and HLA in healthy donors. Sequenced by immunoSEQ multiplex PCR; TCRdb stores in-frame clones only, minus some. The sample has about 160,000 clones, roughly 82% seen once. Sequenced sample: PBMCs. These receptors were obtained from a girl between 5 and 17 years old in good health and CMV-seropositive. CDR3s include the opening cysteine and the closing phenylalanine or tryptophan. A D gene is named only where the DNA matches it firmly. Rows give clone size only sometimes, using once, few, many, or a class for an expanded clone.

J gene,clone size,D gene,V gene,CDR3 protein,CDR3 DNA
TRBJ2-7,few,NA,TRBV7-9,CASSFATGRVSYEQYF,TGTGCCAGCAGCTTCGCGACAGGAAGGGTCTCCTACGAGCAGTACTTC
TRBJ1-5,NA,NA,TRBV19,CASSAGPNQPQHF,TGTGCCAGTAGTGCGGGGCCAAATCAGCCCCAGCATTTT
TRBJ1-2,NA,NA,TRBV27,CASSFRVGLGDYGYTF,TGTGCCAGCAGTTTTCGAGTCGGCTTGGGAGACTATGGCTACACCTTC
TRBJ1-4,NA,TRBD1,TRBV7-3,CASSLSSGQVNEKLFF,TGTGCCAGCAGCTTATCCTCGGGACAGGTTAATGAAAAACTGTTTTTT
TRBJ1-1,NA,TRBD1,TRBV19,CASSIGSPGQGGSGPEAFF,TGTGCCAGTAGTATCGGTAGTCCGGGACAGGGGGGGTCTGGTCCTGAAGCTTTCTTT
TRBJ1-2,once,TRBD1,TRBV5-4,CASSPRDRGTYGYTF,TGTGCCAGCAGCCCAAGGGACAGGGGGACCTATGGCTACACCTTC
TRBJ2-1,NA,TRBD2,TRBV2,CASSPGLAVYNEQFF,TGTGCCAGCAGTCCGGGACTAGCGGTCTACAATGAGCAGTTCTTC
TRBJ1-4,NA,TRBD1,TRBV28,CASSGQGVYEKLFF,TGTGCCAGCAGTGGACAGGGGGTGTATGAAAAACTGTTTTTT
TRBJ1-5,NA,TRBD1,TRBV29-1,CSPGDSINQPQHF,TGCAGCCCTGGGGACAGCATAAATCAGCCCCAGCATTTT
TRBJ2-1,NA,TRBD2,TRBV7-3,CASSLSGRASNEQFF,TGTGCCAGCAGCTTAAGCGGGAGGGCCTCCAATGAGCAGTTCTTC
TRBJ1-5,NA,NA,TRBV6-1,CASSEHGVGNQPQHF,TGTGCCAGCAGTGAACACGGGGTAGGGAATCAGCCCCAGCATTTT
TRBJ1-2,NA,NA,TRBV28,CASSFPTGVDGYTF,TGTGCCAGCAGTTTCCCGACAGGAGTAGATGGCTACACCTTC
TRBJ2-1,NA,NA,TRBV6-5,CASSRAEVENEQFF,TGTGCCAGCTCCCGGGCGGAGGTGGAGAATGAGCAGTTCTTC
TRBJ2-3,NA,NA,TRBV6-1,CAGQTSRDTQYF,TGTGCCGGACAGACTAGCCGGGATACGCAGTATTTT
TRBJ1-4,NA,NA,TRBV19,CASSPSGEKLFF,TGTGCCAGTAGTCCCTCGGGGGAAAAACTGTTTTTT
TRBJ1-1,few,NA,TRBV28,CASSLFAGQNTEAFF,TGTGCCAGCAGTTTATTTGCAGGGCAGAACACTGAAGCTTTCTTT
TRBJ1-6,once,TRBD1,TRBV4-1,CASSQAGGGSPLHF,TGCGCCAGCAGCCAAGCAGGGGGCGGTTCACCCCTCCACTTT
TRBJ2-5,NA,NA,TRBV11-2,CASSSPRREETQYF,TGTGCCAGCAGCTCCCCCCGGAGGGAAGAGACCCAGTACTTC
TRBJ2-2,few,NA,TRBV5-6,CASIRAGELFF,TGTGCCAGCATCCGGGCCGGGGAGCTGTTTTTT
TRBJ2-1,few,NA,TRBV29-1,CSVISGFSYNEQFF,TGCAGCGTTATTAGCGGCTTTTCCTACAATGAGCAGTTCTTC
TRBJ2-7,NA,TRBD1,TRBV28,CASSHPGTGGREQYF,TGTGCCAGCAGCCACCCCGGGACAGGGGGGCGTGAGCAGTACTTC
TRBJ1-2,NA,NA,TRBV4-3,CASSQDWRASDYGYTF,TGCGCCAGCAGCCAAGATTGGAGGGCCTCCGACTATGGCTACACCTTC
TRBJ1-3,NA,NA,TRBV5-1,CASSLDHSGNTIYF,TGCGCCAGCAGCTTGGATCACTCTGGAAACACCATATATTTT
TRBJ2-2,NA,NA,TRBV5-4,CASSPNTGELFF,TGTGCCAGCAGCCCTAACACCGGGGAGCTGTTTTTT
TRBJ2-7,once,NA,TRBV5-6,CASSLGGGSSYEQYF,TGTGCCAGCAGCTTGGGGGGGGGCAGCTCCTACGAGCAGTACTTC
TRBJ1-5,NA,NA,TRBV30,CAWSEGYNQPQHF,TGTGCCTGGAGTGAGGGGTACAATCAGCCCCAGCATTTT
TRBJ1-1,NA,NA,TRBV29-1,CSVEDREVEAFF,TGCAGCGTTGAAGATAGGGAGGTTGAAGCTTTCTTT
TRBJ2-2,NA,TRBD1,TRBV7-9,CASSFGTGFSGELFF,TGTGCCAGCAGCTTCGGGACAGGGTTTAGCGGGGAGCTGTTTTTT
TRBJ1-1,NA,TRBD1,TRBV2,CASSEDRHRGTEAFF,TGTGCCAGCAGTGAAGATAGGCACAGGGGCACTGAAGCTTTCTTT
TRBJ2-1,NA,NA,TRBV28,CASSLETGAYNEQFF,TGTGCCAGCAGTTTGGAGACAGGAGCCTACAATGAGCAGTTCTTC
TRBJ2-7,NA,NA,TRBV13,CASSATRDSRFEQYF,TGTGCCAGCAGCGCCACCCGGGACTCCCGTTTCGAGCAGTACTTC
TRBJ1-5,NA,TRBD1,TRBV10-3,CAIRSDRGGNQPQHF,TGTGCCATCAGATCAGACAGGGGAGGCAATCAGCCCCAGCATTTT
TRBJ2-1,NA,NA,TRBV30,CAWSVRGNYNEQFF,TGTGCCTGGAGTGTACGGGGGAATTACAATGAGCAGTTCTTC
TRBJ2-1,few,TRBD1,TRBV6-5,CASSYSTGLIPNEQFF,TGTGCCAGCAGTTACTCGACAGGGTTAATCCCTAATGAGCAGTTCTTC
TRBJ2-7,NA,TRBD1,TRBV28,CASSWVRDSTYEQYF,TGTGCCAGCAGTTGGGTCCGGGACAGTACCTACGAGCAGTACTTC
TRBJ1-1,NA,NA,TRBV11-2,CASSFQQGYTEAFF,TGTGCCAGCAGCTTCCAACAGGGATACACTGAAGCTTTCTTT
TRBJ1-1,NA,NA,TRBV19,CASTAGPRQVAFF,TGTGCCAGTACGGCAGGGCCGAGGCAGGTAGCTTTCTTT
TRBJ1-1,few,NA,TRBV7-9,CASSLTPGIGTEAFF,TGTGCCAGCAGCTTAACTCCAGGAATAGGCACTGAAGCTTTCTTT
TRBJ1-5,few,NA,TRBV15,CATSSVSNRYNQPQHF,TGTGCCACCAGCAGCGTCTCTAACAGATACAATCAGCCCCAGCATTTT
TRBJ2-3,NA,NA,TRBV29-1,CSVLEGSPLGTQYF,TGCAGCGTGCTGGAGGGGTCGCCTTTAGGTACGCAGTATTTT
TRBJ2-6,NA,NA,TRBV7-9,CASSLTRGLIPPGANVLTF,TGTGCCAGCAGCTTAACACGAGGGTTGATTCCTCCTGGGGCCAACGTCCTGACTTTC
TRBJ2-2,NA,NA,TRBV2,CASSGTFVTGELFF,TGTGCCAGCAGTGGGACATTCGTAACCGGGGAGCTGTTTTTT
TRBJ1-1,NA,NA,TRBV5-4,CASSFNWNTEAFF,TGTGCCAGCAGCTTCAATTGGAACACTGAAGCTTTCTTT
TRBJ1-4,NA,NA,TRBV29-1,CSVRTVTNEKLFF,TGCAGCGTCCGAACAGTGACTAATGAAAAACTGTTTTTT
TRBJ2-7,NA,TRBD1,TRBV5-6,CASSWVPGQGTYEQYF,TGTGCCAGCAGCTGGGTTCCAGGACAGGGGACCTACGAGCAGTACTTC
TRBJ2-2,NA,TRBD2,TRBV29-1,CSVEAGLTSGGANTGELFF,TGCAGCGTTGAAGCAGGGCTAACTAGCGGGGGGGCGAACACCGGGGAGCTGTTTTTT
TRBJ2-3,once,NA,TRBV7-9,CATGQTNADTQYF,TGTGCCACTGGACAGACAAACGCAGATACGCAGTATTTT
TRBJ2-4,NA,NA,TRBV18,CASSPGSRATNQNIQYF,TGTGCCAGCTCACCCGGTTCCAGGGCCACGAATCAAAACATTCAGTACTTC
TRBJ2-1,NA,TRBD2,TRBV11-2,CASSLGAGGALSYNEQFF,TGTGCCAGCAGCTTAGGTGCCGGGGGGGCGCTCTCCTACAATGAGCAGTTCTTC
TRBJ2-7,few,TRBD1,TRBV6-5,CASSNRDRGYEQYF,TGTGCCAGCAGTAACCGGGACAGGGGTTACGAGCAGTACTTC
TRBJ1-1,NA,TRBD1,TRBV28,CASSLMDRTPRTEAFF,TGTGCCAGCAGTTTAATGGACAGGACCCCGCGTACTGAAGCTTTCTTT
TRBJ2-1,NA,TRBD2,TRBV7-8,CASSLDRLARGNEQFF,TGTGCCAGCAGCTTAGACCGACTAGCGCGGGGCAATGAGCAGTTCTTC
TRBJ1-6,NA,NA,TRBV6-1,CASILNYNSPLHF,TGTGCCAGCATACTTAACTATAATTCACCCCTCCACTTT
TRBJ2-1,NA,TRBD2,TRBV5-1,CASRWTSGSNEQFF,TGCGCCAGCAGGTGGACTAGCGGGTCCAATGAGCAGTTCTTC
TRBJ2-7,NA,NA,TRBV13,CASSLGQGGGLPYEQYF,TGTGCCAGCAGCTTAGGGCAGGGTGGCGGCTTACCCTACGAGCAGTACTTC
TRBJ2-5,once,NA,TRBV5-1,CASSLGQQETQYF,TGCGCCAGCAGCTTGGGGCAGCAAGAGACCCAGTACTTC
TRBJ2-2,NA,NA,TRBV18,CASAPGQTPANTGELFF,TGTGCCAGCGCGCCAGGACAGACCCCCGCGAACACCGGGGAGCTGTTTTTT
TRBJ1-2,NA,NA,TRBV6-1,CASRSEYPTYGYTF,TGTGCCAGCAGGTCAGAATACCCCACCTATGGCTACACCTTC
TRBJ1-1,NA,NA,TRBV7-7,CASSSVEGTEAFF,TGTGCTAGCAGCTCCGTCGAGGGCACTGAAGCTTTCTTT
TRBJ2-1,NA,NA,TRBV6-6,CASRSQGTSYNEQFF,TGTGCCAGCAGATCTCAGGGGACGTCCTACAATGAGCAGTTCTTC